The rows below give T cell receptor beta chains drawn from one sample of a study of patients and donors after allogeneic stem cell transplantation. A single record per CDR3 protein comes from TCRdb applying MiXCR to the RT-PCR reads. The sample has approximately 37,000 distinct CDR3 sequences; roughly 30% are singletons. Sequenced sample: blood, either unsorted or a sorted T cell fraction (not recorded which). Receptors originate from a human donor who was either an allogeneic HSCT recipient or a stem cell or donor lymphocyte infusion donor (not recorded which). It is not recorded whose cells these are; they may come from a transplant donor. Both conserved end residues are part of each CDR3. Each record gives: D gene, J gene, V gene, clone size, CDR3 DNA, CDR3 protein. A D gene is named only where the DNA matches it firmly. Size is stated for part of the rows, as once, few or many counts, or as a class when the clone is expanded.

NA,TRBJ1-2,TRBV5-5,NA,TGTGCCAGCAGCCCGTCGGGCAGGGAGCCCCTCGCTGGCTACACCTTC,CASSPSGREPLAGYTF
TRBD2,TRBJ2-3,TRBV2,NA,TGTGCCAGCAGAGGACTAGCGGGAGTTGGAGATACGCAGTATTTT,CASRGLAGVGDTQYF
NA,TRBJ2-7,TRBV12-3/TRBV12-4,few,TGTGCCAGCAGTTCACGTGGGGGCGAGCAGTACTTC,CASSSRGGEQYF
NA,TRBJ1-5,TRBV20-1,few,TGCAGTGCTAGAGAGGGACACTATAGCAATCAGCCCCAGCATTTT,CSAREGHYSNQPQHF
NA,TRBJ1-2,TRBV20-1,NA,TGCAGTGCCGGAACAGGGAGGAAGGATGGCTACACCTTC,CSAGTGRKDGYTF
TRBD2,TRBJ2-1,TRBV20-1,NA,TGCAGTGCTAAAGACCCTCTAGCGGCCCCCTACAATGAGCAGTTCTTC,CSAKDPLAAPYNEQFF
NA,TRBJ2-3,TRBV15,NA,TGTGCCACCAGCGGTGCCGGGACGGTCAGCACAGATACGCAGTATTTT,CATSGAGTVSTDTQYF
NA,TRBJ1-2,TRBV7-2,NA,TGTGCCAGCAGCTTAACAAACAGGGAGGGCTATGGCTACACCTTC,CASSLTNREGYGYTF
NA,TRBJ1-2,TRBV12-3/TRBV12-4,few,TGTGCCAGCAGCGGATACCTAGGGGGGAGGCTCGATGGCTACACCTTC,CASSGYLGGRLDGYTF
NA,TRBJ1-1,TRBV11-2,NA,TGTGCCAGCAGCTTCTTGTCAGGGCGGACTGAAGCTTTCTTT,CASSFLSGRTEAFF
NA,TRBJ1-1,TRBV28,few,TGTGCCAGCAGTTTATCGGGCAGGGCCAACACTGAAGCTTTCTTT,CASSLSGRANTEAFF
NA,TRBJ1-2,TRBV18,few,TGTGCCAGCTCACCAGACGTACAACGATTCTATGGCTACACCTTC,CASSPDVQRFYGYTF
TRBD2,TRBJ2-7,TRBV6-5,many,TGTGCCAGCAGTTACTCAGGACTAGCGGGAGCCACATACGAGCAGTACTTC,CASSYSGLAGATYEQYF
NA,TRBJ2-2,TRBV29-1,once,TGCAGCGCGACAGCGAACACCGGGGAGCTGTTTTTT,CSATANTGELFF
TRBD2,TRBJ2-1,TRBV7-9,NA,TGTGCCAGCAAACGGGGGGAGGAGCAGTTCTTC,CASKRGEEQFF
NA,TRBJ1-2,TRBV28,NA,TGTGCCAGCAGTTGGAGGGGTTATGGCTACACCTTC,CASSWRGYGYTF
NA,TRBJ2-5,TRBV7-9,NA,TGTGCCAGCAGTTTCCCAGAGACCCAGTACTTC,CASSFPETQYF
TRBD1,TRBJ1-5,TRBV20-1,many,TGCAGTGCTGGTAACAGGGGGTTCAATCAGCCCCAGCATTTT,CSAGNRGFNQPQHF
NA,TRBJ2-7,TRBV4-3,many,TGCGCCAGCAGCCAAGGTGTCAGCGCAGGTCGGCAGTACTTC,CASSQGVSAGRQYF
TRBD1,TRBJ2-4,TRBV7-3,many,TGTGCCAGCAGCCCGGGACAGGGGGCAACCCAGTACTTC,CASSPGQGATQYF
TRBD1,TRBJ1-2,TRBV7-3,NA,TGTGCCAGCAGCTCCAACCCGGGACAGGGGGCCTATGGCTACACCTTC,CASSSNPGQGAYGYTF
NA,TRBJ1-2,TRBV9,few,TGTGCCAGCAGCGTAGGTCTCGCTAACTATGGCTACACCTTC,CASSVGLANYGYTF
NA,TRBJ2-7,TRBV3-1,few,TGTGCCAGCAGCCAAGGACCCTCCGGTTTGTACGAGCAGTACTTC,CASSQGPSGLYEQYF
TRBD1,TRBJ1-2,TRBV7-2,few,TGTGCCAGCAGCCGGAGCGGGACAGAGGCCATTTACTATGGCTACACCTTC,CASSRSGTEAIYYGYTF
NA,TRBJ2-5,TRBV5-1,NA,TGCGCCAGCAGCTTGGAAGCCAGGGTGAAAGAGACCCAGTACTTC,CASSLEARVKETQYF
NA,TRBJ2-5,TRBV6-5,NA,TGTGCCAGCAGCGACCTGAGGGAGACCCAGTACTTC,CASSDLRETQYF
TRBD2,TRBJ2-7,TRBV14,NA,TGTGCCAGCAGCCAAGAGGACCGGACTAGCGGGAGGACCTACGAGCAGTACTTC,CASSQEDRTSGRTYEQYF
TRBD1,TRBJ1-2,TRBV20-1,NA,TGCAGTGCTAGGCGACGGACAGGGGGACGTAACTATGGCTACACCTTC,CSARRRTGGRNYGYTF
TRBD1,TRBJ2-7,TRBV20-1,NA,TGCAGTGCCAAGGACAGGGGGCCCGGCGAGCAGTACTTC,CSAKDRGPGEQYF
NA,TRBJ1-1,TRBV5-1,NA,TGCGCCAGCAGCTTGGTCCCGGGGGTGAACACTGAAGCTTTCTTT,CASSLVPGVNTEAFF
TRBD1,TRBJ2-3,TRBV29-1,few,TGCAGCGTTGAATTGGGACAGGTTATAGGGACAGATACGCAGTATTTT,CSVELGQVIGTDTQYF
NA,TRBJ2-2,TRBV3-1,NA,TGTGCCAGCAGCCTAACCGGGGAGCTGTTTTTT,CASSLTGELFF
NA,TRBJ2-5,TRBV30,NA,TGTGCCTGGAGTACTGGAGGGGAGACCCAGTACTTC,CAWSTGGETQYF
NA,TRBJ1-1,TRBV20-1,few,TGCAGTGCTAGAGTCAGGGTAGAGACTGAAGCTTTCTTT,CSARVRVETEAFF
NA,TRBJ1-2,TRBV9,NA,TGTGCCAGCAGCCCCCATGGGGTTGGCTACACCTTC,CASSPHGVGYTF
NA,TRBJ2-7,TRBV20-1,NA,TGCAGTGCTAGGGTGGAAAATTACGAGCAGTACTTC,CSARVENYEQYF
NA,TRBJ2-5,TRBV7-2,NA,TGTGCCAGCAGCAGGGACTGGGTCCAAGAGACCCAGTACTTC,CASSRDWVQETQYF
NA,TRBJ2-1,TRBV27,NA,TGTGCCAGCAGTCCGACGATCATCTGGTCCTACAATGAGCAGTTCTTC,CASSPTIIWSYNEQFF
TRBD2,TRBJ2-3,TRBV5-6,few,TGTGCCAGCAGCTTTGCGGGAGATTGGACAGATACGCAGTATTTT,CASSFAGDWTDTQYF
NA,TRBJ2-1,TRBV27,NA,TGTGCCAGCAGTTTATGGGTTCGGACTAACAATGAGCAGTTCTTC,CASSLWVRTNNEQFF
NA,TRBJ2-3,TRBV19,NA,TGTGCCAGTTCGCCCCGCGGTTGGTGGACAGATACGCAGTATTTT,CASSPRGWWTDTQYF
NA,TRBJ1-4,TRBV15,few,TGTGCCACCAGCAGGGGGGCGGCAACTAATGAAAAACTGTTTTTT,CATSRGAATNEKLFF
TRBD2,TRBJ2-3,TRBV7-7,NA,TGTGCTAGCAGCTTAGAGGTGGCTAGCGGGGGTACAGATACGCAGTATTTT,CASSLEVASGGTDTQYF
NA,TRBJ2-3,TRBV12-3/TRBV12-4,NA,TGTGCCAGCAGTTTGTGGGGGTACACAGATACGCAGTATTTT,CASSLWGYTDTQYF
NA,TRBJ2-7,TRBV27,NA,TGTGCCAGCAGTCGTACCTTGAGCGAGCAGTACTTC,CASSRTLSEQYF
TRBD2,TRBJ2-3,TRBV5-6,NA,TGTGCCAGCAGCTTGGCTAGCGGGAACGCAGATACGCAGTATTTT,CASSLASGNADTQYF
NA,TRBJ1-1,TRBV5-1,many,TGCGCCAGCAGCTCAGGACAGTTCCGGACAAACACTGAAGCTTTCTTT,CASSSGQFRTNTEAFF
NA,TRBJ1-1,TRBV7-6,NA,TGTGCCAGCAGCTTAGGCGGGAATGAAGCTTTCTTT,CASSLGGNEAFF